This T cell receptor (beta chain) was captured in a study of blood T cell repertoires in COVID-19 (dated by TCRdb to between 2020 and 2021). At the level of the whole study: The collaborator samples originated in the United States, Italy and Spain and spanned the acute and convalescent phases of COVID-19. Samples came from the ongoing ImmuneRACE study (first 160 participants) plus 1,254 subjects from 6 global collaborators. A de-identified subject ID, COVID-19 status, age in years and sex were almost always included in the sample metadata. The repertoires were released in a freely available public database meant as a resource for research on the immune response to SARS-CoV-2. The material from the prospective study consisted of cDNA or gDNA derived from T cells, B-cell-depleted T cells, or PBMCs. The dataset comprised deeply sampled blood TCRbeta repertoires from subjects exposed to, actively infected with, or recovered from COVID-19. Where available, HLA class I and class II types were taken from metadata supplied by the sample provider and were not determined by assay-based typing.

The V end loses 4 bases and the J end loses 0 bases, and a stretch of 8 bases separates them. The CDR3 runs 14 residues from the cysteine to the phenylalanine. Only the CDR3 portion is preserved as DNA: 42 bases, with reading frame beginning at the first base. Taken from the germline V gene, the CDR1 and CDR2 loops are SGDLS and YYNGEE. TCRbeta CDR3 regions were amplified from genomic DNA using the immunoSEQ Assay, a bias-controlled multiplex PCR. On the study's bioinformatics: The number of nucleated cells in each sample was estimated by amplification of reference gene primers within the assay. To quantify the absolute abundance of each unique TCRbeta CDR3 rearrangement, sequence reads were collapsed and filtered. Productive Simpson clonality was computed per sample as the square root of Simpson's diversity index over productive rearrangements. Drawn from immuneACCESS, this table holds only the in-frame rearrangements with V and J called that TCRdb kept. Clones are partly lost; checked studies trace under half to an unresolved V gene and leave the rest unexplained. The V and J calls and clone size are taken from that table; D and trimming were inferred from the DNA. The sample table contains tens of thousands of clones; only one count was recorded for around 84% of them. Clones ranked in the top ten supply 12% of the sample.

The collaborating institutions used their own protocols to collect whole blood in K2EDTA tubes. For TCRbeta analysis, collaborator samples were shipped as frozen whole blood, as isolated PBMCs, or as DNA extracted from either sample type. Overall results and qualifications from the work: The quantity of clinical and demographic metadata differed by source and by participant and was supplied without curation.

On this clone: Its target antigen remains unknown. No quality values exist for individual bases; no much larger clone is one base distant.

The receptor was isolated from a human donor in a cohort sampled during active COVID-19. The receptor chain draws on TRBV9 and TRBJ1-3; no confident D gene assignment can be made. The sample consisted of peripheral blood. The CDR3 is CASSYVSSGNTIYF. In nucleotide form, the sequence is TGTGCCAGCAGCTATGTATCCTCTGGAAACACCATATATTTT.